These T cell receptor beta chains were read from a single sample in a study of patients and donors after allogeneic stem cell transplantation. From the RT-PCR reads, TCRdb called clonotypes with MiXCR, one entry per CDR3 protein. Of 800,000 to 1,000,000 distinct CDR3 sequences listed, roughly 18% were seen once; the top ten hold 5.5% to 6.5%. Sequencing was performed on blood, either unsorted or a sorted T cell fraction (not recorded which). These receptor sequences come from a human donor who was either an allogeneic HSCT recipient or a stem cell or donor lymphocyte infusion donor (not recorded which). It is not recorded whose cells these are; they may come from a transplant donor. Each CDR3 is given with its conserved first and last residue. D genes are given only for firm matches. Some rows have no size entry. The others give once, few or many, or a class for an expanded clone.

TRBD1,TRBJ1-2,TRBV18,NA,CASSPRDSGYGYTF,TGTGCCAGCTCACCACGGGACAGTGGCTATGGCTACACCTTC
TRBD2,TRBJ2-1,TRBV27,once,CASSLQGGGNEQFF,TGTGCCAGCAGTTTACAGGGCGGGGGGAATGAGCAGTTCTTC
NA,TRBJ2-2,TRBV25-1,NA,CASSELGNTGELFF,TGTGCCAGCAGTGAATTGGGGAACACCGGGGAGCTGTTTTTT
TRBD2,TRBJ2-7,TRBV20-1,once,CGLVPAGNYEQYF,TGCGGCTTGGTCCCAGCGGGAAACTACGAGCAGTACTTC
TRBD2,TRBJ2-7,TRBV27,NA,CASRPSLGGSLPYEQYF,TGTGCCAGCAGGCCCAGTTTAGGCGGGAGTCTTCCCTACGAGCAGTACTTC
TRBD1,TRBJ2-3,TRBV20-1,NA,CSARPGTGRRDTQYF,TGCAGTGCTAGACCGGGGACAGGGCGGAGAGATACGCAGTATTTT
NA,TRBJ1-6,TRBV2,NA,CASKNRSGNSPLHF,TGTGCCAGCAAAAACAGGTCCGGCAATTCACCCCTCCACTTT
TRBD1,TRBJ2-7,TRBV12-3/TRBV12-4,NA,CASSMTGGLGYEQYF,TGTGCCAGCAGTATGACAGGGGGCTTGGGTTACGAGCAGTACTTC
NA,TRBJ2-2,TRBV12-3/TRBV12-4,many,CASSLALTARELFF,TGTGCCAGCAGTTTAGCGCTGACGGCACGGGAGCTGTTTTTT
TRBD2,TRBJ2-5,TRBV7-9,few,CASSTGTMQETQYF,TGTGCCAGCAGCACCGGGACTATGCAAGAGACCCAGTACTTC
TRBD2,TRBJ2-7,TRBV20-1,few,CSARSSGRAAGEQYF,TGCAGTGCTAGATCCAGCGGGAGGGCTGCGGGAGAGCAGTACTTC
TRBD1,TRBJ1-2,TRBV12-3/TRBV12-4,NA,CASSLTGAGSNYGYTF,TGTGCCAGCAGTTTGACAGGGGCCGGATCTAACTATGGCTACACCTTC
NA,TRBJ2-1,TRBV12-3/TRBV12-4,few,CASRGGLDNEQFF,TGTGCCAGCAGGGGAGGCCTCGACAATGAGCAGTTCTTC
NA,TRBJ1-3,TRBV6-5,NA,CASSYKGGAGSGNTIYF,TGTGCCAGCAGTTACAAAGGGGGGGCGGGATCTGGAAACACCATATATTTT
NA,TRBJ2-5,TRBV12-3/TRBV12-4,few,CASSLGSAETQYF,TGTGCCAGCAGTTTGGGCAGCGCGGAGACCCAGTACTTC
NA,TRBJ2-7,TRBV5-1,NA,CASPTSGRDLLDEQYF,TGCGCCAGCCCAACATCCGGGCGAGACCTACTGGACGAGCAGTACTTC
NA,TRBJ2-3,TRBV5-1,few,CASSLDRPPTDTQYF,TGCGCCAGCAGCTTGGACAGGCCCCCCACAGATACGCAGTATTTT
NA,TRBJ1-1,TRBV6-5,NA,CASSYSEGIGYVVNTEAFF,TGTGCCAGCAGTTACTCGGAGGGGATAGGATATGTAGTGAACACTGAAGCTTTCTTT
NA,TRBJ2-5,TRBV5-4,NA,CASSADPVTQYF,TGTGCCAGCAGCGCCGACCCGGTGACCCAGTACTTC
TRBD1,TRBJ1-2,TRBV18,NA,CASSRDSGYGYTF,TGTGCCAGCTCTCGGGACAGTGGCTATGGCTACACCTTC
NA,TRBJ1-1,TRBV4-1,NA,CASSQDPLDTEAFF,TGCGCCAGCAGCCAAGACCCACTGGACACTGAAGCTTTCTTT
NA,TRBJ2-2,TRBV4-1,NA,CASSPGQGGGELFF,TGCGCCAGCAGCCCTGGACAGGGAGGGGGGGAGCTGTTTTTT
NA,TRBJ1-5,TRBV11-2,NA,CASSSDGTINQPQHF,TGTGCCAGCAGCTCGGACGGGACGATCAATCAGCCCCAGCATTTT
TRBD2,TRBJ2-5,TRBV3-1,NA,CASSQVPVLAERTQETQYF,TGTGCCAGCAGCCAGGTTCCTGTACTAGCGGAGCGGACCCAAGAGACCCAGTACTTC
NA,TRBJ2-2,TRBV6-1,NA,CASSPRLGPSTGELFF,TGTGCCAGCAGTCCGCGGTTGGGGCCGAGCACCGGGGAGCTGTTTTTT
TRBD2,TRBJ2-1,TRBV5-1,few,CASSLERGGHNEQFF,TGCGCCAGCAGCTTGGAACGGGGGGGACACAATGAGCAGTTCTTC
NA,TRBJ2-1,TRBV29-1,NA,CSVATRVSNEQFF,TGCAGCGTTGCCACCAGGGTGTCCAATGAGCAGTTCTTC
NA,TRBJ2-7,TRBV12-3/TRBV12-4,few,CASSHTGAPEQYF,TGTGCCAGCAGTCACACCGGGGCCCCGGAGCAGTACTTC
NA,TRBJ2-7,TRBV7-9,NA,CASSPVPRTYEQYF,TGTGCCAGCAGCCCCGTGCCGAGAACCTACGAGCAGTACTTC
NA,TRBJ1-1,TRBV20-1,few,CSAGEESTEAFF,TGCAGTGCGGGGGAGGAGAGCACTGAAGCTTTCTTT
TRBD2,TRBJ2-3,TRBV9,NA,CASSVEVAGRTDTQYF,TGTGCCAGCAGCGTAGAGGTAGCGGGCCGCACAGATACGCAGTATTTT
NA,TRBJ2-7,TRBV2,NA,CASTGRMSHVHEQYF,TGTGCCAGCACCGGAAGGATGTCTCACGTCCACGAGCAGTACTTC
TRBD1,TRBJ2-2,TRBV6-4,NA,CASSLQGAAGELFF,TGTGCCAGCAGTCTACAGGGGGCGGCCGGGGAGCTGTTTTTT
TRBD2,TRBJ2-7,TRBV5-1,NA,CASSPGSVGAGIYEQYF,TGCGCCAGCAGCCCCGGGTCGGTTGGAGCGGGAATCTACGAGCAGTACTTC
TRBD2,TRBJ2-2,TRBV5-1,NA,CASSPQASGAGELFF,TGCGCCAGCAGCCCTCAGGCTAGCGGCGCCGGGGAGCTGTTTTTT
NA,TRBJ2-3,TRBV24-1,NA,CATSDWDFRTDTQYF,TGTGCCACCAGTGATTGGGACTTTCGCACAGATACGCAGTATTTT
NA,TRBJ2-1,TRBV27,few,CASSSHRDSYNEQFF,TGTGCCAGCAGTTCACACAGGGACTCCTACAATGAGCAGTTCTTC
NA,TRBJ2-5,TRBV6-1,few,CASSPASGYQETQYF,TGTGCCAGCAGCCCCGCGAGCGGGTACCAAGAGACCCAGTACTTC
TRBD2,TRBJ2-1,TRBV24-1,NA,CATSDFGNSGGSYNEQFF,TGTGCCACCAGTGATTTTGGGAATAGCGGGGGATCCTACAATGAGCAGTTCTTC
NA,TRBJ1-1,TRBV4-1,few,CASSQVQGMSAFF,TGCGCCAGCAGCCAAGTTCAGGGGATGTCAGCTTTCTTT
TRBD1,TRBJ2-7,TRBV7-9,few,CASSLKVGVKGGDEQYF,TGTGCCAGCAGCTTAAAAGTGGGCGTAAAAGGGGGCGACGAGCAGTACTTC
NA,TRBJ2-2,TRBV15,few,CATSRVGGTATGELFF,TGTGCCACCAGCAGAGTTGGCGGGACAGCCACCGGGGAGCTGTTTTTT
TRBD1,TRBJ1-2,TRBV12-3/TRBV12-4,many,CASSFHRGRTF,TGTGCCAGCAGTTTTCACAGGGGACGTACCTTC
NA,TRBJ1-6,TRBV7-9,few,CASSPWTVPNSPLHF,TGTGCCAGCAGCCCCTGGACAGTTCCCAATTCACCCCTCCACTTT
NA,TRBJ2-3,TRBV7-6,NA,CASSLFSAGPRVDTQYF,TGTGCCAGTAGCTTATTCTCGGCGGGGCCTAGGGTAGATACGCAGTATTTT
NA,TRBJ2-1,TRBV30,few,CAWSVESSGTGGNEQFF,TGTGCCTGGAGTGTAGAATCGTCCGGGACGGGTGGGAATGAGCAGTTCTTC
NA,TRBJ2-2,TRBV2,NA,CASRESRYTGELFF,TGTGCCAGCAGGGAGAGCAGGTACACCGGGGAGCTGTTTTTT
TRBD1,TRBJ2-1,TRBV5-1,many,CASSLQGDEQFF,TGCGCCAGCAGCCTACAGGGGGATGAGCAGTTCTTC
NA,TRBJ1-1,TRBV5-1,NA,CASSTDRTKRTEAFF,TGCGCCAGCAGCACCGACAGGACGAAACGCACGGAAGCTTTCTTT
NA,TRBJ2-1,TRBV5-6,NA,CASSVSYWAPNEQFF,TGTGCCAGCAGCGTGTCATATTGGGCCCCCAATGAGCAGTTCTTC
TRBD1,TRBJ2-1,TRBV5-1,NA,CASTTGQGYNEQFF,TGCGCCAGCACTACGGGACAGGGGTACAATGAGCAGTTCTTC
NA,TRBJ2-3,TRBV10-3,NA,CAISESRSTDTQYF,TGTGCCATCAGTGAGTCCAGGAGCACAGATACGCAGTATTTT